The 24 T cell receptor beta chains in this list originate from one sample, sequenced in a study of blood T cell repertoires in COVID-19. Generated by immunoSEQ multiplex PCR, the TCRdb table keeps only in-frame clones and is missing some. Of about 210,000 clones detected, around four fifths appear once; the ten largest clones hold approximately 10%. Material for sequencing was peripheral blood. These receptors originate from a woman at least 80 years old with COVID-19, enrolled during active disease.

V usage is TRBV7-2 and J usage is TRBJ2-3, with TRBD1 matching over 9 bases. Trimming removed 2 bases from V and 4 bases from J; junction bases left unmatched: 7. Germline CDR1 is SGHTA and CDR2 is FQGNSA. This CDR3 spans 16 amino acids. CDR3 bases: TGTGCCAGCAGCTTAAGTTTCGGACAGGGGTCAGATACGCAGTATTTT. It codes for CASSLSFGQGSDTQYF. Full variable domain (remainder filled in from reference TRBV7-2 and TRBJ2-3): GAGVSQSPSNKVTEKGKDVELRCDPISGHTALYWYRQSLGQGLEFLIYFQGNSAPDKSGLPSDRFSAERTGGSVSTLTIQRTQQEDSAVYLCASSLSFGQGSDTQYFGPGTRLTVL.

The sample holds a few counts of this clone. The V gene is TRBV10-3, the J gene TRBJ2-3; TRBD1 matches 9 bases. The CDR3 contains 13 residues. V shed 10 bases, J shed 4 bases, and the junction held 6 bases outside the gene matches. Germline values: CDR1 ENHRY, CDR2 SYGVKD. CDR3 DNA sequence: TGTGCCACCCAACAGGGGGCCGCAGATACGCAGTATTTT. Its protein product is CATQQGAADTQYF.

The chain has TRBV15 and TRBJ2-5; unclear D gene. Between the trimmed V and J ends, which lost 0 bases and 7 bases, there was a span of 12 bases. Germline loops: CDR1 LNHNV, CDR2 YYDKDF (reference sequence). The CDR3 runs 14 residues. The CDR3 nucleotides are TGTGCCACCAGCAGAGATGCAGTTTCAGGGACCCAGTACTTC. This codes for CATSRDAVSGTQYF.

This clone has a handful of counts. The CDR3 loop reads CASSYEGGRVETQYF. Here the CDR3 DNA reads TGTGCCAGCAGTTACGAGGGGGGGCGAGTAGAGACCCAGTACTTC. This rearrangement joins TRBV6-2 or TRBV6-3 to TRBJ2-5; D perhaps matches TRBD2 (7 bases). This CDR3 is built from 15 residues. Germline V gene lookup returns CDR1 MNHEY and CDR2 SVGEGT. The V end was cut by 2 bases, the J end by 4 bases, with 14 bases between.

The chain has TRBV10-2 and TRBJ1-1, with 9 bases matching TRBD1. The germline gives CDR1 WSHSY, CDR2 SAAADI. CDR3 length: 15 amino acids. V lost 6 bases and J lost 4; bases outside the gene matches: 9. CDR3 loop: CASSPRGQGGTEAFF. CDR3 nucleotide sequence: TGCGCCAGCAGCCCAAGGGGACAGGGTGGCACTGAAGCTTTCTTT.

In its sample, this clone was seen once. The genes are TRBV3-1 (or the pseudogene TRBV3-2) and TRBJ2-5; 9 nucleotides line up with TRBD2. Germline CDR1 and CDR2: LGHDT and YNNKEL (reference sequence). V trimming: 4 bases; J trimming: 0 bases; junction bases outside the gene matches: 12. CDR3 length: 18 residues. CDR3 loop: CASSPSGSGGTYQETQYF. The CDR3 region has the DNA TGTGCCAGCAGCCCTTCGGGTAGCGGGGGTACGTACCAAGAGACCCAGTACTTC.

This rearrangement joins TRBV7-3 to TRBJ2-1, with D perhaps matching TRBD2 (6 bases). CDR3 length equals 15 residues. Germline values: CDR1 SGHTA, CDR2 FQGTGA. V was shortened by 5 bases and J by 5 bases, with 16 bases between the two germline ends. The CDR3 coding sequence is TGTGCCAGCAGCCTCCAGCGGGTCAGCAACAATGAGCAGTTCTTC. Translated, it gives CASSLQRVSNNEQFF. The full variable domain, with the rest looked up from reference TRBV7-3 and TRBJ2-1, is GAGVSQTPSNKVTEKGKYVELRCDPISGHTALYWYRQSLGQGPEFLIYFQGTGAADDSGLPNDRFFAVRPEGSVSTLKIQRTERGDSAVYLCASSLQRVSNNEQFFGPGTRLTVL.

This rearrangement joins TRBV25-1 to TRBJ2-5; perhaps TRBD2 as D (7 bases). The germline V gene has CDR1 MGHDK and CDR2 SYGVNS. V lost 5 bases, J lost 4 bases, and 17 bases lay in between. There are 15 residues in the CDR3. CDR3 sequence reads: CASSTKGGLVETQYF. In DNA, the CDR3 is TGTGCCAGCAGTACTAAGGGGGGGTTGGTAGAGACCCAGTACTTC.

This clone was detected only a few times. The rearrangement links TRBV6-5 to TRBJ1-1, with 8 bases aligning to TRBD1. Germline CDR1 is MNHEY and CDR2 is SVGAGI. The junction had 11 bases not matched to a gene; V was cut back by 4 bases and J by 4 bases. The CDR3 contains 16 residues. This CDR3 is CASSSGQGGRGTEAFF. CDR3 nucleotides: TGTGCCAGCAGTTCCGGACAGGGAGGCCGTGGCACTGAAGCTTTCTTT.

The V call is TRBV25-1, the J call TRBJ2-5; 8 bases are a match to TRBD1. The V and J ends lost 3 bases and 4 bases, in that order; junction bases with no gene match: 7. The CDR3 loop spans 15 amino acids. Per the germline V gene, CDR1 is MGHDK and CDR2 is SYGVNS. The DNA of the CDR3 is TGTGCCAGCAGTGACTCATTGGGACAGGCAGAGACCCAGTACTTC. Translating it yields CASSDSLGQAETQYF.

The V and J genes are TRBV3-1 (or the pseudogene TRBV3-2) and TRBJ2-7, with D unresolved. CDR1 and CDR2 (germline): LGHDT, YNNKEL (reference sequence). V was pared by 4 bases and J by 3 bases, with 16 bases between. The CDR3 loop spans 15 amino acids. For the CDR3, the DNA is TGTGCCAGCAGCCCAGATCTCCTGCGCGTCTACGAGCAGTACTTC. It specifies CASSPDLLRVYEQYF.

CDR3 nucleotide sequence: TGTGCCAGCAGCGGCGGGCTAACATCCTACGAGCAGTACTTC. Its translation: CASSGGLTSYEQYF. The chain uses TRBV2 and TRBJ2-7, with a tentative D call TRBD2 (5 bases). The CDR3 runs 14 residues. V was pared by 6 bases and J by 1 base, with 13 bases between. The germline CDR1 and CDR2 sequences are SNHLY and FYNNEI. Full variable domain (missing parts from reference TRBV2 and TRBJ2-7): EPEVTQTPSHQVTQMGQEVILRCVPISNHLYFYWYRQILGQKVEFLVSFYNNEISEKSEIFDDQFSVERPDGSNFTLKIRSTKLEDSAMYFCASSGGLTSYEQYFGPGTRLTVT.

The chain joins TRBV27 to TRBJ1-6, with unresolved D. Trimming took off 3 bases at V and 13 bases at J, with 19 bases between the two ends. Germline V gives CDR1 MNHEY, CDR2 SMNVEV (reference sequence). This CDR3 spans 15 amino acids. The CDR3 reads CASSLSYDGLTPLHF. As DNA, the CDR3 is TGTGCCAGCAGTTTGTCCTACGACGGACTGACGCCCCTCCACTTT.

This clone was found a few times. Here the CDR3 reads CASKAGPPLQETQYF. The CDR3 nucleotides read TGTGCCAGTAAAGCAGGGCCTCCACTCCAAGAGACCCAGTACTTC. The chain employs TRBV19 and TRBJ2-5, with TRBD1 as a possible D gene (5 bases). Germline V lookup: CDR1 LNHDA, CDR2 SQIVND (reference sequence). V lost 7 bases to trimming and J lost 1 base, with 16 bases between them. The length of the CDR3 is 15 residues.

This chain links TRBV4-1 with TRBJ1-5, with D uncertain. This CDR3 is 16 amino acids long. Germline CDR1 is MGHRA and CDR2 is YSYEKL. The V end was cut by 0 bases, the J end by 1 base, with 10 bases between. The DNA of the CDR3 is TGCGCCAGCAGCCAAGAAGAGACTACAAGCAATCAGCCCCAGCATTTT. Its translation is CASSQEETTSNQPQHF.

The V call is TRBV18, the J call TRBJ1-1, with D uncertain. The V end was cut by 1 base, the J end by 0 bases, with 9 bases between. Germline CDR1 and CDR2: KGHSH and LQKENI. This CDR3 is built from 15 residues. CDR3 sequence reads: CASSPQNSLNTEAFF. DNA of the CDR3: TGTGCCAGCTCACCACAGAACAGCCTGAACACTGAAGCTTTCTTT.

The chain joins TRBV7-8 to TRBJ2-7; 14 bases align to TRBD2. The V gene end was trimmed by 5 bases and the J gene end by 2 bases; junction bases not matched to a gene: 2. The germline V gene encodes CDR1 SGHVS and CDR2 FQNEAQ. This CDR3 spans 15 amino acids. The chain's CDR3 is CASSLTSGGAYEQYV. The CDR3 region has the DNA TGTGCCAGCAGCCTGACTAGCGGGGGGGCCTACGAGCAGTACGTC.

The chain links TRBV5-6 to TRBJ1-1, with TRBD1 as a possible D gene (6 bases). Germline CDR1 and CDR2: SGHDT and YYEEEE. Trimming stripped 4 bases from V and 10 bases from J, with 14 bases between. The CDR3 covers 12 residues. As DNA, the CDR3 is TGTGCCAGCAGCCTATTACAGGGAATAGCTTTCTTT. Its translation: CASSLLQGIAFF.

The CDR3 spells CAWGTGTLNTEAFF. CDR3 bases: TGTGCCTGGGGGACAGGGACTTTGAACACTGAAGCTTTCTTT. This rearrangement joins TRBV30 to TRBJ1-1, with 9 bases fitting TRBD1. Germline values: CDR1 GTSNPN, CDR2 SVGIG (reference sequence). The CDR3 totals 14 residues. V shed 5 bases, J shed 0 bases, and the junction held 4 bases outside the gene matches.

This rearrangement joins TRBV10-1 to TRBJ2-3; D possibly corresponds to TRBD2 (6 bases). V lost 9 bases, J lost 4 bases, and 17 bases lay in between. The V gene's germline CDR1 is WNHNN and CDR2 SYGVQD (reference sequence). The CDR3 loop spans 14 amino acids. The CDR3 DNA reads as TGCGCCAGTTCATCTCTAGCGCCCGCAGATACGCAGTATTTT. This translates into CASSSLAPADTQYF.

The chain links TRBV5-6 to TRBJ2-5, with a possible D match to TRBD1 (5 bases). V was cut by 2 bases and J by 5 bases, with 16 bases left in between. This CDR3 region has 15 residues. Looked up from germline, CDR1 is SGHDT and CDR2 is YYEEEE. CDR3 protein: CASSFRTSFWETQYF. For the CDR3, the DNA is TGTGCCAGCAGCTTTCGGACAAGTTTTTGGGAGACCCAGTACTTC.

A note on this clone: The same CDR3 arises from other DNA sequences in this sample as well. The rearrangement joins TRBV5-1 to TRBJ1-2; D might be TRBD1 (6 bases). The V gene's germline CDR1 is SGHRS and CDR2 YFSETQ. Between the trimmed V and J ends, which lost 0 bases and 8 bases, there was a span of 8 bases. The CDR3 loop spans 12 amino acids. The CDR3 bases are TGCGCCAGCAGCTTGGCAGGGGACGGCTACACCTTC. Protein product: CASSLAGDGYTF.

The V call is TRBV4-2, the J call TRBJ1-5; unclear D gene. Per the germline V gene, CDR1 is LGHNA and CDR2 is YNFKEQ. V dropped 0 bases and J dropped 2 bases, with 8 bases sitting between them. The CDR3 consists of 15 residues. This CDR3 is CASSQDITGNQPQHF. The CDR3 DNA is TGTGCCAGCAGCCAAGATATAACGGGCAATCAGCCCCAGCATTTT.

This chain connects TRBV29-1 to TRBJ1-2; no clear D. The germline V and J ends were trimmed by 5 bases and 5 bases, with 12 bases remaining between them. Germline V CDR1 and CDR2: SQVTM, ANQGSEA. The CDR3 is 12 residues long. The CDR3 DNA sequence: TGCAGCGTTCTAATCGGGAGTTATGGCTACACCTTC. It translates to CSVLIGSYGYTF.